This TCR beta chain was found in a study of blood T cell repertoires in COVID-19. Study context: Sources were T cells, B-cell-depleted T cells, or PBMCs; the material itself was cDNA or gDNA.

In germline, CDR1 is MNHEY, CDR2 SVGAGI. The V end was cut by 6 bases, the J end by 5 bases, with 17 bases between. The CDR3 consists of 15 residues. The method was immunoSEQ multiplex PCR; TCRdb's version includes in-frame clones alone and lacks a portion of them. The repertoire holds under 250,000 clones, with around 90% as singletons. The source is a woman aged 25 to 45 with acute COVID-19. The chain links TRBV6-5 to TRBJ1-5; perhaps TRBD1 as D (6 bases). Sequences were obtained from PBMCs or T cells enriched from blood (not recorded which). The CDR3 region has the DNA TGTGCCAGCAGAGACAGGTGGGAACTGGATCAGCCCCAGCATTTT. This sequence encodes CASRDRWELDQPQHF.